Here is one T cell receptor beta chain with its context. This entry comes from a study of blood T cell repertoires in COVID-19. In the study overall: Specimens from acute and convalescent COVID-19 originated in the United States, Italy and Spain. The analysed material was cDNA or gDNA that came from T cells, B-cell-depleted T cells, or PBMCs.

Per the authors' pipeline: Reference gene primer amplification in the assay estimated nucleated cell counts. Here immunoSEQ multiplex PCR was the method, and the copy in TCRdb shows in-frame clones only, minus some. The V and J calls and clone size are taken from that table; D and trimming were inferred from the DNA. The repertoire holds roughly 360,000 clones, with about 80% as singletons. The specimen was peripheral blood. This sequence was found in a human donor with acute or convalescent COVID-19. The donor label of this sample is uncertain.

CDR3 sequence (DNA): TGTGCCAGCAGCTTACTTAGCGGGAGAGGTGGCACAGATACGCAGTATTTT. Translation: CASSLLSGRGGTDTQYF. The V call is TRBV7-2, the J call TRBJ2-3; TRBD2 agrees at 9 bases. Germline assignment: CDR1 SGHTA and CDR2 FQGNSA. The CDR3 runs 17 residues. The V segment lost 2 bases and the J segment 1 base; nucleotides outside the gene matches: 7.